This TCR beta chain was obtained from a study of blood T cell repertoires in COVID-19 (dated by TCRdb to about 2020). General notes on the study: Samples from collaborators originated in the United States, Italy and Spain and spanned both the acute and convalescent phases of COVID-19. A freely available public database, intended as a resource for researchers studying the immune response to SARS-CoV-2, is where the repertoires were released. Subjects who had been exposed to COVID-19, were actively infected with it, or had recovered from it provided the deeply sampled blood TCRbeta repertoires that made up the dataset. Sample metadata almost always included a de-identified subject ID, COVID-19 status, age in years and sex. HLA class I and class II types, where available, came from metadata supplied by the sample provider rather than from assay-based typing. The material from the prospective study consisted of cDNA or gDNA derived from T cells, B-cell-depleted T cells, or PBMCs. Samples came from the ongoing ImmuneRACE study (first 160 participants) plus 1,254 subjects from 6 global collaborators. The paper's findings and limits, for the study overall: The amount of clinical and demographic metadata varied by source and participant and was provided uncurated.

The CDR3 numbers 12 residues from cysteine through phenylalanine. The entry retains the CDR3 DNA only, 36 bases that are in frame from base 1. V sheds 8 bases and J sheds 6 bases, leaving 12 bases between their ends. The germline V gene provides CDR1 SNHLY and CDR2 FYNNEI. Remarks on this clone: This clone's antigen is unknown. No per-base quality is available; no much larger clone lies one base away.

Whole blood was collected in K2EDTA tubes by collaborating institutions according to the institutions' own protocols. For TCRbeta analysis, collaborator samples were shipped as frozen whole blood, as isolated PBMCs, or as DNA extracted from either sample type. The immunoSEQ Assay, a bias-controlled multiplex PCR, was used to amplify TCRbeta CDR3 regions from genomic DNA. As for how the authors treated the data: The number of nucleated cells in each sample was estimated from the amplification of reference gene primers within the assay. Sequence reads were collapsed and filtered to measure the absolute abundance of every unique TCRbeta CDR3 rearrangement. For each sample, productive Simpson clonality was calculated as the square root of Simpson's diversity index across productive rearrangements. This is the immuneACCESS table as TCRdb keeps it, with only in-frame sequences that have V and J called. A part of the clones is gone; compared with another copy, unresolved V genes explain less than half, and the rest is unexplained. That table supplies the V and J calls and clone size; D and trimming were determined from the DNA. This sample is represented by roughly 100,000 clones; about 75% of them were singletons. The ten most abundant clones make up roughly 21% of the sample.

The sequence is built from TRBV2 and TRBJ2-3; a tentative D call is TRBD2 (6 bases match). Sequencing was carried out using peripheral blood. The source of this sequence is a woman between 70 and 85 years old with acute or convalescent COVID-19. The CDR3 region has the sequence CASAGYGDTQYF. The DNA sequence reads TGTGCCAGCGCGGGATACGGGGATACGCAGTATTTT.